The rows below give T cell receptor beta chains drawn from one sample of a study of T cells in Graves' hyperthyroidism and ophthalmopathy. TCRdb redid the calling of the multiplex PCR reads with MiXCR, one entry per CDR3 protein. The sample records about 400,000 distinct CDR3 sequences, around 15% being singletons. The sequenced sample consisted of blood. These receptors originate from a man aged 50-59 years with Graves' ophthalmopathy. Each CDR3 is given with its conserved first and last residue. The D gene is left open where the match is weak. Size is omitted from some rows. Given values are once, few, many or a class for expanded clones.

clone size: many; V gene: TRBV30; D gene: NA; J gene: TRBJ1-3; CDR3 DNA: TGTGCCTGGAGTGTACCGGGAGGCACTGGAAACACCATATATTTT; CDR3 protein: CAWSVPGGTGNTIYF
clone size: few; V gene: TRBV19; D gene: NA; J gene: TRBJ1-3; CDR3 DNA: TGTGCCAGTAGTTCAACGACAGGAAACACCATATATTTT; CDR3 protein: CASSSTTGNTIYF
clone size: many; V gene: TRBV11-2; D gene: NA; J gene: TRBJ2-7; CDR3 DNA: TGTGCCAGCAGCTTACAAGCGGCCTACGAGCAGTACTTC; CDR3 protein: CASSLQAAYEQYF
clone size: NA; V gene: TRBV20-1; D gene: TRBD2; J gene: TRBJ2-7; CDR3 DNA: TGCAGTGGGAATAGCGGGCTGAATTCGGGTTCCTACGAGCAGTACTTC; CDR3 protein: CSGNSGLNSGSYEQYF
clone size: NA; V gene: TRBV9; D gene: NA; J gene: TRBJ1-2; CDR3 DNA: TGTGCCAGCAGCGTAGGCCTCTGGGGAAACTATGGCTACACCTTC; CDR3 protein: CASSVGLWGNYGYTF
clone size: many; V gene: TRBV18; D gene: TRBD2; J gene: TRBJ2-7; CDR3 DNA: TGTGCCAGCTCACCACGGACTAGCGTTACCTACGAGCAGTACTTC; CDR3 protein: CASSPRTSVTYEQYF
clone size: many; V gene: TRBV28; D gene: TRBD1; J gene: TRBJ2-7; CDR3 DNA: TGTGCCAGCAGGAGACAGGGAACCTCCTACGAGCAGTACTTC; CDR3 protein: CASRRQGTSYEQYF
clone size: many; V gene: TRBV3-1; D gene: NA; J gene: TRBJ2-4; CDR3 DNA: TGTGCCAGCAGCCAAGATCGGGTTGTTAGGAACATTCAGTACTTC; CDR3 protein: CASSQDRVVRNIQYF
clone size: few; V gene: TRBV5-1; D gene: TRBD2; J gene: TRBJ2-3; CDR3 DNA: TGCGCCAGCAGCTCACCGCAGTCTAGCGGGAGGGCCGGAGCAGATACGCAGTATTTT; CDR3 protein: CASSSPQSSGRAGADTQYF
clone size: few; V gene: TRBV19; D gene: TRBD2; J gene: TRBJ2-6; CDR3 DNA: TGTGCCAGTACTCCGAGGGGAGGGGCGCTTCTCTCTGGGGCCAACGTCCTGACTTTC; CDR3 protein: CASTPRGGALLSGANVLTF
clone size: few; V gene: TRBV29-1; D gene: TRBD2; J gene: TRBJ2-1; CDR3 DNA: TGCAGCGTGGAGGGACTAGTGGGAGGGCCCTCCGATAATGAGCAGTTCTTC; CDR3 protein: CSVEGLVGGPSDNEQFF
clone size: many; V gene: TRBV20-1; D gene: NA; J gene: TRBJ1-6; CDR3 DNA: TGCAGTGCTAGTTCGACTTTGATGGATTCACCCCTCCACTTT; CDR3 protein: CSASSTLMDSPLHF
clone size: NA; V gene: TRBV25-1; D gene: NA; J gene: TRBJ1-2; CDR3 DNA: TGTGCCAGCAGTTTGACTACTAACTATGGCTACACCTTC; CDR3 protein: CASSLTTNYGYTF
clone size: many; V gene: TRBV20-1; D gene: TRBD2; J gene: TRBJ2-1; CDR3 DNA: TGCAGTGCTAGTTCCCGGAGACTAGCGGGAACTAATGAGCAGTTCTTC; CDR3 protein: CSASSRRLAGTNEQFF